Sequencing of this T cell receptor (beta chain) was carried out in a study of T cell clusters in autoimmune cytopenias. Each sample's input was roughly 250 ng genomic DNA, 40,000 or so genome equivalents. The CDR3 has 15 amino acids. Study-wide points: Primary autoimmune cytopenia patients appeared to lack physiological T cell clusters present in healthy donors. A dominant lymphoma-associated repertoire apparently masked the cluster-lack signature in secondary cytopenia versus chronic lymphocytic leukemia. The T cell clusters came from computational analysis alone and lack functional validation.

As concerns this clonotype: Its specificity is not known.

TRB rearrangements were amplified by touch-down multiplex PCR with mixed TRB-A/B primers. Each CDR3 protein gets one entry in TCRdb, which reprocessed the multiplex PCR reads and gives no DNA. Seen in this sample are about 6,800 distinct CDR3 sequences; the ten most common clones hold about 25%. What was sequenced was peripheral blood. This rearrangement joins TRBV12-3 or TRBV12-4 to TRBJ1-4; TCRdb indicates TRBD1, and absent DNA this call remains unverified. This TCR was sampled from a human donor with an autoimmune cytopenia or autoimmune hepatitis (not recorded which). The CDR3 is CASRGTGTVDEKLFF.